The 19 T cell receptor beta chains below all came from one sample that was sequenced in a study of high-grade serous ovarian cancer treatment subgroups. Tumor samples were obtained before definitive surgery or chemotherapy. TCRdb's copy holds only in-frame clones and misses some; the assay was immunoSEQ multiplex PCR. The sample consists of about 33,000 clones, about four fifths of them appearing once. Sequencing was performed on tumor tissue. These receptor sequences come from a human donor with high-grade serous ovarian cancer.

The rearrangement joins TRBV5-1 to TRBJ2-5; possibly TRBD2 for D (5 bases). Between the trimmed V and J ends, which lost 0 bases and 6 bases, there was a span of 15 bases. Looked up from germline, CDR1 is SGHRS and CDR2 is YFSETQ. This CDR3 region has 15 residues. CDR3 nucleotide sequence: TGCGCCAGCAGCTTGGTATTTGGGGAGAGGAAGACCCAGTACTTC. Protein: CASSLVFGERKTQYF.

CDR3 sequence: CASSPDRSSGNTIYF. The CDR3 region has the DNA TGTGCCAGCAGCCCGGACCGAAGCTCTGGAAACACCATATATTTT. The chain combines TRBV13 with TRBJ1-3, with no clear D. The CDR3 is made up of 15 amino acids. Germline values: CDR1 PRHDT, CDR2 FYEKMQ (reference sequence). Deletions cut 5 bases from V and 0 bases from J, with 11 bases between.

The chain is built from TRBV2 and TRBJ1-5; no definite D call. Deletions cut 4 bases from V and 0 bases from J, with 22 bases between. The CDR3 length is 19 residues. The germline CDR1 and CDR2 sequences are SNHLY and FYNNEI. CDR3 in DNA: TGTGCCAGCAGTGCGCAACCGGGAAGTGGGCTATATAGCAATCAGCCCCAGCATTTT. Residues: CASSAQPGSGLYSNQPQHF.

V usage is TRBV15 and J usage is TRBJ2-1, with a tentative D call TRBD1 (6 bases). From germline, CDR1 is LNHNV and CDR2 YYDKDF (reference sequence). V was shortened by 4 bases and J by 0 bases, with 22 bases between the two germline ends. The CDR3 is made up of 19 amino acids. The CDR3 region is CATSTLRQDRPSSYNEQFF. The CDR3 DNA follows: TGTGCCACCAGCACACTAAGACAGGATCGACCATCCTCCTACAATGAGCAGTTCTTC.

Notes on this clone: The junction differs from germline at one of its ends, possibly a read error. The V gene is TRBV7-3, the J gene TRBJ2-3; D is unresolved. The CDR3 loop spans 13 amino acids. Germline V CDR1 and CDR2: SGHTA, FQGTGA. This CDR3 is CASSLSGTDTQYF. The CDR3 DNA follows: TGTGCCAGCAGTTTAAGCGGCACAGATACGCAGTATTTT.

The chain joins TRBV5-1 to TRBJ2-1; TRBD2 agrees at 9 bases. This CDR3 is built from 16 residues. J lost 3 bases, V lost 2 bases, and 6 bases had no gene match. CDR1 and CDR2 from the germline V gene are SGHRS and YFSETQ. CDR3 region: CASSLRAGGVYNEQFF. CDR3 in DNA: TGCGCCAGCAGCTTAAGAGCGGGAGGAGTCTACAATGAGCAGTTCTTC.

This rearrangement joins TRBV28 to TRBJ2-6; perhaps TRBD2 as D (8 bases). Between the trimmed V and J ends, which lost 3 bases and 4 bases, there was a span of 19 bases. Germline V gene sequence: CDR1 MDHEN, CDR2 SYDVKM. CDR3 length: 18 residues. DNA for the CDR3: TGTGCCAGCAGTTTCATTGCCGGGAGGGGGCTCGGGGCCAACGTCCTGACTTTC. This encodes CASSFIAGRGLGANVLTF.

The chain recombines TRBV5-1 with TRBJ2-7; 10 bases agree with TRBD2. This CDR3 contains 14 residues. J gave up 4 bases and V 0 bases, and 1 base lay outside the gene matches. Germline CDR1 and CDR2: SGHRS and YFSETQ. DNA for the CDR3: TGCGCCAGCAGCTTGGGAGCGGGAGGGTACGAGCAGTACTTC. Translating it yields CASSLGAGGYEQYF.

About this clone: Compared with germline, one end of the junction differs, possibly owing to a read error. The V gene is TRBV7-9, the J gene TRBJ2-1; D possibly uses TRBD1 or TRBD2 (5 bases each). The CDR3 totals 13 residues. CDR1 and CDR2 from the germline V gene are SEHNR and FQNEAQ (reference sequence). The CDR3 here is CASSLAARGIAIF. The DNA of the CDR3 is TGTGCCAGCAGCTTAGCCGCGAGGGGAATTGCGATCTTC.

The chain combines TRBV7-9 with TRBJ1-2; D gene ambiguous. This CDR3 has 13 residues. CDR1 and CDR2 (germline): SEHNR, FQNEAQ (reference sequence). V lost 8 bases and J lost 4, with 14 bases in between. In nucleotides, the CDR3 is TGTGCCAGCGGCCACAGCGGAACCTATGGCTACACCTTC. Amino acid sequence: CASGHSGTYGYTF.

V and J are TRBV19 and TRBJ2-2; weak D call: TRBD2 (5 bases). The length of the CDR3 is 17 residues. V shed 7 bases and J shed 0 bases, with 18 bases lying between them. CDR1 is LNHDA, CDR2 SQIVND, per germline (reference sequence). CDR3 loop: CASKPDRGFTNTGELFF. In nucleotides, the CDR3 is TGTGCCAGTAAACCCGATCGGGGATTTACGAACACCGGGGAGCTGTTTTTT.

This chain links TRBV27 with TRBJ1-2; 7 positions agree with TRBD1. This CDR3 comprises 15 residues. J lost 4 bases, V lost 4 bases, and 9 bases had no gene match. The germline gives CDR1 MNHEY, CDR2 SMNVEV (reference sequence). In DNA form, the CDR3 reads TGTGCCAGCAGTTCCACGGACAGGAGGGCCTATGGCTACACCTTC. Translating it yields CASSSTDRRAYGYTF.

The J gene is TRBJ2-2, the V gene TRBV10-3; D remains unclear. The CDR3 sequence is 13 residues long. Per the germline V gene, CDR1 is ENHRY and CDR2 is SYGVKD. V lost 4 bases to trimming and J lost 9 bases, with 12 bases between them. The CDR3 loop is CAISGGTNWELFF. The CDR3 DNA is TGTGCCATCAGTGGGGGAACGAACTGGGAGCTGTTTTTT.

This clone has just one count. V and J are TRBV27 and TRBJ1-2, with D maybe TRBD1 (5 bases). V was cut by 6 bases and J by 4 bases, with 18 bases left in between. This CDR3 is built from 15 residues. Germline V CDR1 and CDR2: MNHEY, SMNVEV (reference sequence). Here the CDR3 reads CASRGTARGFYGYTF. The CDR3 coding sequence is TGTGCCAGCAGGGGGACGGCTCGGGGATTCTATGGCTACACCTTC.

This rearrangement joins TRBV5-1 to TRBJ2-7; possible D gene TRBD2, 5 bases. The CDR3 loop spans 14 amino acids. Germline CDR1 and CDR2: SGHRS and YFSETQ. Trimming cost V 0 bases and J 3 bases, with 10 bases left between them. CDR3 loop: CASSLEDSYYEQYF. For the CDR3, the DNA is TGCGCCAGCAGCTTGGAGGACTCCTACTACGAGCAGTACTTC.

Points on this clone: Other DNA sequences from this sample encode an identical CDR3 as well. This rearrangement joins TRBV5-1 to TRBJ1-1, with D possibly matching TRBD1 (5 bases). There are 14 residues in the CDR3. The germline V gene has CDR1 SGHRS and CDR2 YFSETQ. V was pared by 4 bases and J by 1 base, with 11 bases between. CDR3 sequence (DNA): TGCGCCAGCAGCCCTTGGGGGGGGAACACTGAAGCTTTCTTT. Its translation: CASSPWGGNTEAFF.

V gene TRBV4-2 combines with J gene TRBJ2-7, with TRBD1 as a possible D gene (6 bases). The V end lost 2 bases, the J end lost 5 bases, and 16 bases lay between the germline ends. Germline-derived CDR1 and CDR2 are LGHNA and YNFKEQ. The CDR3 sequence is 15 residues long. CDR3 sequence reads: CASSQLPGAANEQYF. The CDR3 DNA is TGTGCCAGCAGCCAACTCCCAGGGGCAGCCAACGAGCAGTACTTC.

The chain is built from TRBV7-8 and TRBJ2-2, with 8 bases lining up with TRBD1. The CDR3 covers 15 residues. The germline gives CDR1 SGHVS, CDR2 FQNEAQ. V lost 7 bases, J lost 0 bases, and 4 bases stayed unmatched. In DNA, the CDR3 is TGTGCCAGCAACCAGGGGGCGGCGAACACCGGGGAGCTGTTTTTT. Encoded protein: CASNQGAANTGELFF.

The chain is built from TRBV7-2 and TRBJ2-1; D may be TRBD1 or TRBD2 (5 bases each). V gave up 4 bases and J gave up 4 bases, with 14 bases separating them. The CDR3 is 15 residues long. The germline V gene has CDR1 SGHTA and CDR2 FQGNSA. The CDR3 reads CASSSRGRSYNEQFF. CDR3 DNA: TGTGCCAGCAGCTCCCGGGGCCGATCTTACAATGAGCAGTTCTTC.